Reported below is one TCR beta chain. In its sample, this clonotype was seen once. Its antigen target is currently unknown. No quality values exist for individual bases; no much larger clone is one base distant. This specimen comes from a study of post-analysis software for immune sequencing data (dated by TCRdb to the mid-2010s). Notes on the research overall: Relapsing-remitting, secondary progressive and progressive-relapsing multiple sclerosis were recorded as disease courses, and subtype annotation was lacking for some patients. The patient repertoires were compared against more than 10 previously published healthy control repertoires obtained from donors aged roughly 6 to 28 years. A subset of samples was prepared in parallel using single-end sample barcoding, then pooled and co-amplified after Illumina adapter ligation.

From its cysteine to its phenylalanine, the CDR3 spans 15 amino acids. Only CDR3 DNA is held: 45 bases, read in frame from base 1. Trimming at the junction amounts to 1 base on V and 0 bases on J, and the germline ends lie 7 bases apart. TCR beta repertoires were profiled from peripheral blood of roughly 13 young patients with multiple sclerosis to demonstrate the VDJtools post-analysis software. The multiple sclerosis patients were children and adolescents between roughly 6 and 16 years of age. The study at large found these results: When samples were clustered directly using the F measure, samples prepared in the same batch co-clustered strongly, which prompted a batch-effect correction. Roughly 5 TRBV segments, including TRBV5-6, TRBV5-1 and TRBV20-1, were significantly more frequent in patients than controls. The multiple sclerosis patient group was slightly younger than the control group. Normalized Chao1 diversity was significantly lower in multiple sclerosis patients than controls, suggesting substantial peripheral T-cell clonal expansion.

The library was produced with PCR. The sequencer listed for this sample is Illumina HiSeq 2500. To reduce PCR and sequencing biases, unique molecular identifiers were built into the TCR beta cDNA libraries. Per 1 to 10 million input T cells, around 500,000 cDNA molecules were obtained, such that each molecule approximated one T cell. Patient libraries were prepared and sequenced with the same protocol used for the earlier healthy control dataset. Within a given batch, samples were prepared together, multiplexed and sequenced on the same HiSeq lane. In the original analysis: Raw barcoded reads were processed with MIGEC, discarding single-read molecular identifier groups before consensus assembly and CDR3 extraction. Clonotype tables were post-analysed with VDJtools, and diversity was normalized by down-sampling all datasets to the smallest sample size. In repertoire overlap clustering, CDR3 amino acid sequences, but not nucleotide sequences, were matched to correct batch-related cross-sample contamination. The public reads were quality trimmed at Q25 with fastp and then assembled into clones with MiXCR by TCRdb, keeping productive beta chains. Entries that share a CDR3 protein sequence are merged under the most common genes and DNA. The V and J calls were not made by the authors but by TCRdb's processing. This sample has some 700,000 distinct CDR3 sequences in its table, and 59% of those were observed once. The ten largest clones capture over 9% of the sample.

Input material: blood. The origin of this receptor is a girl aged 2 to 10 with multiple sclerosis. Recombination connected TRBV12-3 or TRBV12-4 to TRBJ2-4; too little of a D gene remains to name it. The DNA reads TGTGCCAGCAGTTTAGGAGGTATAGCCAAAAACATTCAGTACTTC. It codes for CASSLGGIAKNIQYF.